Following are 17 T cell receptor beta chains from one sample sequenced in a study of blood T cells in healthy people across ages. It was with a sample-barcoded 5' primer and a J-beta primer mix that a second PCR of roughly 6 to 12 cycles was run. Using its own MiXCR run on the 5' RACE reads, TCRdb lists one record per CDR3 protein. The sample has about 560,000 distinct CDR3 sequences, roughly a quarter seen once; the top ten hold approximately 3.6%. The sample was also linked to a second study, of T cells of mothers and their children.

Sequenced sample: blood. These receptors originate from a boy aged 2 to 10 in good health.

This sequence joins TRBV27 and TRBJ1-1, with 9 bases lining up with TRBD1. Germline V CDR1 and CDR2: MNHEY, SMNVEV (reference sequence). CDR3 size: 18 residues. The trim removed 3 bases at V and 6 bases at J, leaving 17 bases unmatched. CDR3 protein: CASSFHRDREGGLAEAFF. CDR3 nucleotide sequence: TGTGCCAGCAGTTTCCACCGGGACAGGGAAGGGGGATTGGCTGAAGCTTTCTTT.

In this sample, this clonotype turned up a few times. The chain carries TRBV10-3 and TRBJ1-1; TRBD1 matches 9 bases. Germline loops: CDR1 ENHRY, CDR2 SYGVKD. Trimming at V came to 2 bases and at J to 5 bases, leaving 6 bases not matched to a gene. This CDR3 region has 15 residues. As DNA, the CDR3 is TGTGCCATCAGTGAGGCACAGGGGGCAATTACTGAAGCTTTCTTT. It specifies CAISEAQGAITEAFF.

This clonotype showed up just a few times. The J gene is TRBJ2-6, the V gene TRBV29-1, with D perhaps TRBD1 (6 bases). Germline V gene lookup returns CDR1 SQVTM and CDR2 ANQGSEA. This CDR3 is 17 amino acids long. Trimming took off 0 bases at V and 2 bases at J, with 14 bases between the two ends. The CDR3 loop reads CSVEEPTGGAGANVLTF. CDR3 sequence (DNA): TGCAGCGTTGAAGAGCCGACAGGAGGCGCTGGGGCCAACGTCCTGACTTTC.

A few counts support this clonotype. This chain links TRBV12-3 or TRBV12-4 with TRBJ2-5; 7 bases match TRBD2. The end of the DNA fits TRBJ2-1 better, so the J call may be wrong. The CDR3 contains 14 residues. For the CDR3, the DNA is TGTGCCAGCAGTGACGGGGGGTTATACAATGAGCAGTTCTTC. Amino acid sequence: CASSDGGLYNEQFF.

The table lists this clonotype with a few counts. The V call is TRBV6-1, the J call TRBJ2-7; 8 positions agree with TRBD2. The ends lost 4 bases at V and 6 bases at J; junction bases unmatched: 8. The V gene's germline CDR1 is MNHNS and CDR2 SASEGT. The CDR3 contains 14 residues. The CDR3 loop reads CASSGAGVLGEQYF. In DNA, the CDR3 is TGTGCCAGCAGTGGAGCGGGAGTCCTTGGCGAGCAGTACTTC.

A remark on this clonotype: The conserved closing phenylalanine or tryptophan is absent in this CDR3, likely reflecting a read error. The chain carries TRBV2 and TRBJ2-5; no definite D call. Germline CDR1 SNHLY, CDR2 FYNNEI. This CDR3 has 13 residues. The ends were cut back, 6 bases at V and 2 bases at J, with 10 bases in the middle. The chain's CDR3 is CASSSSAQETQYS. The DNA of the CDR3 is TGTGCCAGCAGCTCTTCGGCACAAGAGACCCAGTACTCC.

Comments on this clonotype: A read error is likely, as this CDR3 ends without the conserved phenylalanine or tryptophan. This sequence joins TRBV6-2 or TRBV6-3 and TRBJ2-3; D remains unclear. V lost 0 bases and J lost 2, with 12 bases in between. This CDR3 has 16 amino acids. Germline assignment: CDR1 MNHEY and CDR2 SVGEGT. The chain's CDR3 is CASSYSIFDLTDTQYS. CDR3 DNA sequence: TGTGCCAGCAGTTACTCGATTTTCGATCTCACAGATACGCAGTATTCT.

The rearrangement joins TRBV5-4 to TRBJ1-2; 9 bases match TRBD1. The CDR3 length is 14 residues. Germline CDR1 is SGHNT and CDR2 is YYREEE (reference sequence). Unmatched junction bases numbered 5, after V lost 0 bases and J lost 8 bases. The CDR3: CASSLDRGREGYTF. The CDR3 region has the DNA TGTGCCAGCAGCTTGGACAGGGGGCGCGAGGGCTACACCTTC.

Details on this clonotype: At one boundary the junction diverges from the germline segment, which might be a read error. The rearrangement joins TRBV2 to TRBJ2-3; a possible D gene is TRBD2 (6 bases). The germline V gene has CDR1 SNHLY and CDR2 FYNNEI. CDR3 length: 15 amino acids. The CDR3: CASTLGGISTDPQYF. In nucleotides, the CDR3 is TGTGCCAGCACTCTAGGCGGGATTAGCACAGATCCGCAGTATTTT.

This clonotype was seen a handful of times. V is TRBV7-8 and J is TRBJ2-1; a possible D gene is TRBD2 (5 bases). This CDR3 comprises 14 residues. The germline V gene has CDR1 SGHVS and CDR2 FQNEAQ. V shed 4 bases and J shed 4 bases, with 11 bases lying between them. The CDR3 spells CASSSPGGYNEQFF. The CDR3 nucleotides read TGTGCCAGCAGCTCCCCCGGAGGTTACAATGAGCAGTTCTTC.

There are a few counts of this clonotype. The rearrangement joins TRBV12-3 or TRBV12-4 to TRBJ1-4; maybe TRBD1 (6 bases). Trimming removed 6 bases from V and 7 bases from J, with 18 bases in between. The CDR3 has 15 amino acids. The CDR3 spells CASSPTQGPGEKLFF. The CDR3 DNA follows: TGTGCCAGCAGCCCTACACAGGGACCTGGTGAAAAACTGTTTTTT.

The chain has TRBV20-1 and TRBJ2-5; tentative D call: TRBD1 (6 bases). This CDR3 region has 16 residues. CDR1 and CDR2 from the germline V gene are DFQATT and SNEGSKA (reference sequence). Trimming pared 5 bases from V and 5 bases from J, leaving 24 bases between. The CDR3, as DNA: TGCAGTGCTTGGGACACGGATAACGGGAACGACGAGACCCAGTACTTC. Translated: CSAWDTDNGNDETQYF.

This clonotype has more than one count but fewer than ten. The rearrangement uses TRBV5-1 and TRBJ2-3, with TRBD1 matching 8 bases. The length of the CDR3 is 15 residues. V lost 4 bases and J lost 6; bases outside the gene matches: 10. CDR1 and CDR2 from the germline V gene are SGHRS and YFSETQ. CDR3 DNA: TGCGCCAGCAGCCTCAGACAGGGGCGGGTGGATACGCAGTATTTT. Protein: CASSLRQGRVDTQYF.

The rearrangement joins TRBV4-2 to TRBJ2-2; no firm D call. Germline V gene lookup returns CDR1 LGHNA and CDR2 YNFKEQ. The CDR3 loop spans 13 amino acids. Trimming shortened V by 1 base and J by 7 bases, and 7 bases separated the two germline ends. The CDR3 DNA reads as TGTGCCAGCAGCCAAGTACAGCGCGGGGAGCTGTTTTTT. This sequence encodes CASSQVQRGELFF.

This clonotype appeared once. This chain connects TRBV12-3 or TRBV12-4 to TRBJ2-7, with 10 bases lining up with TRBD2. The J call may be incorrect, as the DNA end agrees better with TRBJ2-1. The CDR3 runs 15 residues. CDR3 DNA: TGTGCCAGCAGTTTAATGCTAGCGGGGGACAATGAGCAGTTCTTC. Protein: CASSLMLAGDNEQFF.

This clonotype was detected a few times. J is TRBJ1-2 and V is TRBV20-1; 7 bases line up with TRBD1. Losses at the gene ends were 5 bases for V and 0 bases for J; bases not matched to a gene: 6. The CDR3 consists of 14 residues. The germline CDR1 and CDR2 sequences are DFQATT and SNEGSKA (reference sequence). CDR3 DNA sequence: TGCAGTGCTTCCCGACAGGGAACTAACTATGGCTACACCTTC. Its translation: CSASRQGTNYGYTF.

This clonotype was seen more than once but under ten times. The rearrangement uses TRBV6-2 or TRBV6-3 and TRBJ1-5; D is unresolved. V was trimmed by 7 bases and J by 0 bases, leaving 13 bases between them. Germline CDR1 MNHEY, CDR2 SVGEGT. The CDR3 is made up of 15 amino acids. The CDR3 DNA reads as TGTGCCAGCAAGGCCGCGGTTGATAGCAATCAGCCCCAGCATTTT. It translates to CASKAAVDSNQPQHF.